This T cell receptor beta chain is drawn from a study of blood T cell repertoires in COVID-19. As for the study in general: From the United States, Italy and Spain came samples of acute and convalescent COVID-19.

Profiled with immunoSEQ multiplex PCR; TCRdb holds only in-frame clones, not every one. The sample records around 130,000 clones, around 82% being singletons. The CDR3 runs to 16 residues. From germline, CDR1 is LNHDA and CDR2 SQIVND (reference sequence). V gave up 1 base and J gave up 0 bases, with 10 bases separating them. The chain carries TRBV19 and TRBJ1-5; D is unclear. What was sequenced was peripheral blood. The receptor was isolated from a man aged 60 to 69 with acute or convalescent COVID-19. CDR3 sequence reads: CASSIAGRASNQPQHF. CDR3 nucleotide sequence: TGTGCCAGTAGTATAGCGGGAAGGGCTAGCAATCAGCCCCAGCATTTT.